Below, one T cell receptor (beta chain) is given with its context. What it recognizes is unknown. V dropped 5 bases and J dropped 6; count of bases not matched to a gene: 0. CDR3 length: 12 amino acids. Germline V gene lookup returns CDR1 MDHEN and CDR2 SYDVKM. Assay used: immunoSEQ multiplex PCR; TCRdb lists only in-frame clones, some missing. This table has fewer than 85,000 clones, approximately 89% appearing once. This sample was taken from a study of T cell responses to AZD1222 COVID-19 vaccine. About the research overall: Second doses were pooled across both intervals (about 4 or about 12 weeks). Study results and caveats: Clonal diversity was possibly underestimated; the donors were predominantly white British and more often female. Spike-specific TCR breadth and depth both grew after two AZD1222 doses. Seropositivity was recorded at baseline in only a handful of AZD1222 recipients.

The sample here was peripheral blood, taken on day 0 of AZD1222 vaccination. The TCR sequence derives from an adult in good health. This rearrangement joins TRBV28 to TRBJ1-5, with 8 positions matching TRBD1. The chain's CDR3 is CASSGQGQPQHF. CDR3 nucleotide sequence: TGTGCCAGCAGTGGACAGGGTCAGCCCCAGCATTTT. Using reference TRBV28 and TRBJ1-5 for the parts outside the CDR3, the full variable domain is DVKVTQSSRYLVKRTGEKVFLECVQDMDHENMFWYRQDPGLGLRLIYFSYDVKMKEKGDIPEGYSVSREKKERFSLILESASTNQTSMYLCASSGQGQPQHFGDGTRLSIL.